This T cell receptor (beta chain) was sequenced during a study of CD8+ T cells in alopecia areata. As for the study in general: Among treated patients, oral tofacitinib was administered at 5 to 10 mg twice daily. Points from the study as a whole: Higher clonality and more expanded CD8+ clones appeared in lesional than normal scalp.

Extracted from the samples, RNA was reverse transcribed into cDNA to serve as the sequencing template. Repertoires were generated with immunoSEQ multiplex PCR, while TCRdb's copy carries only in-frame clones and drops some. The data show about 97,000 clones, 41% seen once. Of note for this clone: Its target is unknown.

This TCR derives from a human donor with alopecia areata. Input material: CD4+ T cells sorted from blood.

The CDR3 reads CASSLKGFTDTQYF. The DNA of the CDR3 is TGTGCCAGCAGCTTAAAGGGATTCACAGATACGCAGTATTTT. V is TRBV7-8 and J is TRBJ2-3, with D uncertain. The CDR3 consists of 14 residues. The V end lost 2 bases, the J end lost 2 bases, and 8 bases lay between the germline ends. Germline V gene data show CDR1 as SGHVS and CDR2 as FQNEAQ. Combining the CDR3 with reference TRBV7-8 and TRBJ2-3 gives the whole variable domain GAGVSQSPRYKVAKRGQDVALRCDPISGHVSLFWYQQALGQGPEFLTYFQNEAQLDKSGLPSDRFFAERPEGSVSTLKIQRTQQEDSAVYLCASSLKGFTDTQYFGPGTRLTVL.